Below are 19 T cell receptor beta chains sequenced from a single sample in a study of blood T cell repertoires in COVID-19. Libraries were prepared by immunoSEQ multiplex PCR; TCRdb keeps only in-frame clonotypes and omits some of them. Of around 50,000 clones listed, 80% to 90% are singletons. Sequenced input: peripheral blood. These TCRs come from a woman in her sixties or seventies with COVID-19, enrolled during active disease.

J is TRBJ2-7 and V is TRBV5-4; tentatively, D is TRBD2 (6 bases). The CDR3 sequence is 14 residues long. Germline V gives CDR1 SGHNT, CDR2 YYREEE (reference sequence). V lost 4 bases, J lost 0 bases, and 11 bases lay in between. Here the CDR3 DNA reads TGTGCCAGCAGCCCTAGCGTTCTCTCCTACGAGCAGTACTTC. It translates to CASSPSVLSYEQYF. The whole variable domain, filled in from reference TRBV5-4 and TRBJ2-7, reads ETGVTQSPTHLIKTRGQQVTLRCSSQSGHNTVSWYQQALGQGPQFIFQYYREEENGRGNFPPRFSGLQFPNYSSELNVNALELDDSALYLCASSPSVLSYEQYFGPGTRLTVT.

The genes are TRBV21-1 and TRBJ2-7; TRBD2 is taken as the D call from the table, unchecked against the DNA. TRBV21-1 is flagged as a pseudogene. This CDR3 comprises 14 residues. CDR3 residues: CASSAVGRGYEQYF. The CDR3 nucleotides read TGTGCCAGCAGCGCCGTCGGGAGAGGCTACGAGCAGTACTTC.

The chain is built from TRBV19 and TRBJ1-6; TRBD1 matches 7 bases. Germline values: CDR1 LNHDA, CDR2 SQIVND (reference sequence). The CDR3 is 14 amino acids. Trimming at V came to 8 bases and at J to 7 bases, leaving 8 bases not matched to a gene. This CDR3 reads CASQPGGPNSPLHF. The CDR3 DNA follows: TGTGCCAGTCAACCAGGGGGACCGAATTCACCCCTCCACTTT.

This clone was picked up one time. The V gene is TRBV30, the J gene TRBJ2-7; TRBD2 might be the D (5 bases). The CDR3 length is 13 residues. V lost 3 bases and J lost 2, with 11 bases in between. Germline V gene data show CDR1 as GTSNPN and CDR2 as SVGIG (reference sequence). The DNA of the CDR3 is TGTGCCTGGAGAGTCGGGGTCGCCTACGAGCAGTACTTC. Protein: CAWRVGVAYEQYF. Full variable domain (missing parts from reference TRBV30 and TRBJ2-7): SQTIHQWPATLVQPVGSPLSLECTVEGTSNPNLYWYRQAAGRGLQLLFYSVGIGQISSEVPQNLSASRPQDRQFILSSKKLLLSDSGFYLCAWRVGVAYEQYFGPGTRLTVT.

The table lists this clone with a few counts. V usage is TRBV6-5 and J usage is TRBJ1-2; the D is unclear. From germline, CDR1 is MNHEY and CDR2 SVGAGI. CDR3 length: 13 amino acids. Trimming removed 0 bases from V and 8 bases from J, with 10 bases in between. The CDR3 DNA reads TGTGCCAGCAGTTACTCGGCAGACTCCGGCTACACCTTC. It translates to CASSYSADSGYTF.

The rearrangement joins TRBV19 to TRBJ2-7; 9 nucleotides match TRBD2. Trimming cost V 11 bases and J 0 bases; bases outside gene matches: 8. The length of the CDR3 is 14 residues. CDR1 and CDR2 from the germline V gene are LNHDA and SQIVND (reference sequence). The CDR3 nucleotides read TGTGCCTTTCCCGGGACTAGCTTCTCCTACGAGCAGTACTTC. This encodes CAFPGTSFSYEQYF.

This rearrangement joins TRBV29-1 to TRBJ1-2; possible D gene TRBD1, 5 bases. Germline values: CDR1 SQVTM, CDR2 ANQGSEA. V dropped 6 bases and J dropped 7 bases, with 21 bases sitting between them. The CDR3 covers 14 residues. The CDR3 DNA reads as TGCAGCGTCCCCCCTACCGGGGGGTGGGGTGGCTACACCTTC. Translating gives CSVPPTGGWGGYTF.

This sequence joins TRBV24-1 and TRBJ2-1; 9 bases are a match to TRBD1. The V and J ends lost 4 bases and 4 bases, in that order; junction bases with no gene match: 13. The length of the CDR3 is 18 residues. The germline gives CDR1 KGHDR, CDR2 SFDVKD. CDR3 coding DNA: TGTGCCACCAGTGAATTTCCGGGACAGGGATCGTTGTACAATGAGCAGTTCTTC. Amino acids: CATSEFPGQGSLYNEQFF.

This clone was counted once. J is TRBJ1-2 and V is TRBV29-1, with 8 nucleotides matching TRBD1. Trimming cost V 6 bases and J 2 bases; bases outside gene matches: 11. The CDR3 spans 15 residues. Germline V CDR1 and CDR2: SQVTM, ANQGSEA. The CDR3 coding sequence is TGCAGCGTCAGGGGGCGAAATTGGGGGAACTATGGCTACACCTTC. This sequence encodes CSVRGRNWGNYGYTF.

This clone is a singleton in its sample. V usage is TRBV27 and J usage is TRBJ2-1, with a possible D match to TRBD2 (5 bases). The V gene's germline CDR1 is MNHEY and CDR2 SMNVEV (reference sequence). Trimming shortened V by 3 bases and J by 9 bases, and 12 bases separated the two germline ends. The CDR3 extends over 13 amino acids. The CDR3 protein is CASSFRGTGEQFF. CDR3 DNA: TGTGCCAGCAGTTTTCGGGGAACGGGTGAGCAGTTCTTC.

V usage is TRBV7-9 and J usage is TRBJ1-4; tentative D call: TRBD1 (6 bases). Trimming pared 5 bases from V and 7 bases from J, leaving 14 bases between. CDR1 SEHNR and CDR2 FQNEAQ come from the germline V gene (reference sequence). The CDR3 contains 14 residues. The CDR3 DNA reads TGTGCCAGCAGCGCTCGACAGGCGCGTGAAAAACTGTTTTTT. It yields the protein CASSARQAREKLFF.

V is TRBV5-1 and J is TRBJ2-3, with TRBD2 identical over 9 bases. This CDR3 contains 16 residues. Looked up from germline, CDR1 is SGHRS and CDR2 is YFSETQ. The ends lost 1 base at V and 2 bases at J; junction bases unmatched: 5. DNA of the CDR3: TGCGCCAGCAGCTTGCAGAGCGGGAGGTACACAGATACGCAGTATTTT. Amino acids: CASSLQSGRYTDTQYF.

The chain recombines TRBV28 with TRBJ1-2; the match to TRBD1 covers 8 bases. Trimming at V came to 3 bases and at J to 3 bases, leaving 9 bases not matched to a gene. Germline values: CDR1 MDHEN, CDR2 SYDVKM. The CDR3 totals 16 residues. The CDR3 loop reads CASSLGQVKKDYGYTF. DNA for the CDR3: TGTGCCAGCAGTTTGGGACAGGTTAAGAAGGACTATGGCTACACCTTC.

This clone was counted a single time. The CDR3 DNA is TGTGCCAGTAGTATACGACAGACCAATCAGCCCCAGCATTTT. It codes for CASSIRQTNQPQHF. The V and J genes are TRBV19 and TRBJ1-5, with D perhaps matching TRBD1 (5 bases). Germline-derived CDR1 and CDR2 are LNHDA and SQIVND (reference sequence). Trimming removed 2 bases from V and 3 bases from J, with 8 bases in between. The length of the CDR3 is 14 residues.

This clone was observed a single time. The gene calls are TRBV19 and TRBJ2-1; D gene ambiguous. CDR1 and CDR2 (germline): LNHDA, SQIVND (reference sequence). The CDR3 loop spans 14 amino acids. V was clipped by 1 base and J by 9 bases, with 13 bases between them. The CDR3 region is CASSIAGSSGEQFF. DNA for the CDR3: TGTGCCAGTAGTATAGCCGGGTCATCGGGTGAGCAGTTCTTC.

The CDR3 coding sequence is TGTGCCATCGGCCTTTATGACAATGAGCAGTTCTTC. This sequence encodes CAIGLYDNEQFF. The chain carries TRBV10-3 and TRBJ2-1, with unresolved D. Trimming left V 8 bases short and J 5 bases short, with 10 bases between. Germline CDR1 ENHRY, CDR2 SYGVKD. The CDR3 sequence is 12 residues long.

The V and J genes are TRBV12-3 or TRBV12-4 and TRBJ1-1; TRBD1 is a possible D gene (5 bases). Trimming removed 4 bases at V and 4 bases at J, with 7 bases between. CDR3 length: 12 amino acids. DNA of the CDR3: TGTGCCAGCAGTTCGGGGGTCACTGAAGCTTTCTTT. Translated: CASSSGVTEAFF.

This sequence joins TRBV19 and TRBJ2-2, with D unresolved. Per germline, CDR1 LNHDA and CDR2 SQIVND (reference sequence). The CDR3 contains 12 residues. The germline V and J ends were trimmed by 3 bases and 6 bases, with 5 bases remaining between them. The CDR3 nucleotides read TGTGCCAGTAGTATGGTAGCCGGGGAGCTGTTTTTT. Translating it yields CASSMVAGELFF.

The V call is TRBV28, the J call TRBJ1-6; TRBD1 matches at 8 bases. CDR3 length: 16 amino acids. Germline V gene data show CDR1 as MDHEN and CDR2 as SYDVKM. J was trimmed by 10 bases and V by 3 bases; bases with no gene match: 11. The DNA for the CDR3 is TGTGCCAGCAGTTTGATTCAGGGGGCTCAGGGATCACCCCTCCACTTT. Protein sequence: CASSLIQGAQGSPLHF.